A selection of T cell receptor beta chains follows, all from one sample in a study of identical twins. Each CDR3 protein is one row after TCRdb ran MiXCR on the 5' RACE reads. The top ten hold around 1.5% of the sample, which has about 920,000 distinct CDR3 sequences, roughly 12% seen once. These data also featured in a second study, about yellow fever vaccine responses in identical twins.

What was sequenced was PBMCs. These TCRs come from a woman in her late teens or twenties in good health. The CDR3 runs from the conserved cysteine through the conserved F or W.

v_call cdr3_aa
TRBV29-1 CSVSSLGRNEKLFF
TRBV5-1 CASRFRFEGPNTGELFF
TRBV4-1 CASSQDGLAGIWQFF
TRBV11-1 CASSLGGLAGSGKNIQYF
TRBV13 CASSLSLSNEQFF
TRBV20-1 CSARDPSLTYGYTF
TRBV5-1 CASSLENSGRQTQYF
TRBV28 CASSSSPVGAYEQFF
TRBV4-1 CASSQEWVPRVKQFF
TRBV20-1 CSAHRGPVQETQYF
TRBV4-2 CASSRMGRSRQPQHF
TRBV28 CASSTPGLLDNEQFF
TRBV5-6 CASGLGTYNEQFF
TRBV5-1 CASSLTGRELFF
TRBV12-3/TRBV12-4 CASRLSGQGNTGELFF
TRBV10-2 CASSSRSGRNNEQFF
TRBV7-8 CATQREPSGNQETQYF
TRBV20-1 CSAKGTSGRGNNEQFF
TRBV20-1 CSASNSDKVDF
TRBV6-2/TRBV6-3 CASSYSPSGSSREQYF
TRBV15 CATSPWDKTDTQYF
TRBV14 CASSQRDREYLNIQYF
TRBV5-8 CASRKAGGETQYF
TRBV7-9 CASSVRNQPQHF
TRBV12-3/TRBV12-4 CASSFGSSGSYEQYF
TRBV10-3 CAISSPTGLNEQFF
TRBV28 CASSLTEQYF
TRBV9 CASSHSGAVRSYNEQFF
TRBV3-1 CASSQWTKNYGYTF
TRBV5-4 CASSWTSGLTGELFF
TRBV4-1 CASSQELGSLNTEAFF
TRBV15 CATSTSGTGSGTGELFF
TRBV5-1 CASSGDSPLGNQPQHF
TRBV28 CASSWGPGGTGELFF
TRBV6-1 CASILSGGAGTGELFF
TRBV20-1 CSARHPAAQETQYF
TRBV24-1 CATTGPPGAHKNNEQFF
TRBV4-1 CASSQETGPFDTGELFF
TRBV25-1 CASSAFGLYNEQFF
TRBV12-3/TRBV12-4 CASSTGGVGNEQFF
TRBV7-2 CASSPLAGGLYNEQFF
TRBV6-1 CASRKTGLGTEAFF
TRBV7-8 CASSLAGGGSSYNEQFF
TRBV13 CASSLGLGLADSYNEQFF